This TCR beta chain was recorded in a study of metastatic and nonmetastatic thyroid tumors. TCRdb re-called clones via MiXCR from the PCR reads. Of roughly 6,200 clones listed, around 33% are singletons. A note on this clone: Other nucleotide sequences in the sample specify the same CDR3.

No treatment had been given to any patient before thyroid surgery. V lost 7 bases and J 3 bases, leaving 21 bases between the germline ends. The CDR3 is made up of 17 amino acids. From germline, CDR1 is MNHEY and CDR2 SMNVEV (reference sequence). This clonotype originated in a female donor with papillary thyroid cancer or a benign thyroid nodule (not recorded which). Some clones in this sample may be carry-over from other donors' samples. The chain is built from TRBV27 and TRBJ2-2; D gene uncertain. Sequenced: adjacent normal tissue. The CDR3, as DNA: TGTGCCAGCATACCCCTCGGTGAACCTGGTGACACCGGGGAGCTGTTTTTT. The encoded protein is CASIPLGEPGDTGELFF.